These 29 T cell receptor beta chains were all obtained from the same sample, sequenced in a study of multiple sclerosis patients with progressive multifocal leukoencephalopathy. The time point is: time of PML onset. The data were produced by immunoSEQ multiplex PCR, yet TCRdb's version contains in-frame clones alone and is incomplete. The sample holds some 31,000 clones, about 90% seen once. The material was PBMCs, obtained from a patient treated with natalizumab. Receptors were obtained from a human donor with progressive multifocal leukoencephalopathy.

The chain's CDR3 is CASKLAGGNEQFF. The CDR3 bases are TGCGCCAGCAAACTAGCGGGAGGCAATGAGCAGTTCTTC. J is TRBJ2-1 and V is TRBV5-1; 12 nucleotides match TRBD2. The CDR3 runs to 13 residues. Germline V CDR1 and CDR2: SGHRS, YFSETQ. Trimming took 6 bases from V and 6 from J; bases not matched to a gene: 1.

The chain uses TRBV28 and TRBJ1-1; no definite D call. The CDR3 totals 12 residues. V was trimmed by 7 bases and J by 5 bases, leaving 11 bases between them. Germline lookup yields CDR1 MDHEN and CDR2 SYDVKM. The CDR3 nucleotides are TGTGCCAGCACACATCTGGGGACTGAAGCTTTCTTT. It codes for CASTHLGTEAFF.

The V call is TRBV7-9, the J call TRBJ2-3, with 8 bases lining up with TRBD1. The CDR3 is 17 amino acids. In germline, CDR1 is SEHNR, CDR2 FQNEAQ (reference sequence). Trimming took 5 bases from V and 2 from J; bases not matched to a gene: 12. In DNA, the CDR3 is TGTGCCAGCAGCCAGACGACAGGGGCCTTATACACAGATACGCAGTATTTT. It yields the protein CASSQTTGALYTDTQYF.

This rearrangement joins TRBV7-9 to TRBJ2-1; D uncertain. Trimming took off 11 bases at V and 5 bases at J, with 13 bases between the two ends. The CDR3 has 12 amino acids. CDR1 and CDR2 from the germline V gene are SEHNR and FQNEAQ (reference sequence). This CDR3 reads CAEIGLNNEQFF. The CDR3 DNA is TGTGCCGAAATTGGGTTAAACAATGAGCAGTTCTTC.

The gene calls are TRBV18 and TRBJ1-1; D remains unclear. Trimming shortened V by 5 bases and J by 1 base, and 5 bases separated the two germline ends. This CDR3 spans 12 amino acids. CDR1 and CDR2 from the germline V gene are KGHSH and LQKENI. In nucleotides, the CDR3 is TGTGCCAGCTCATCCCAGAACACTGAAGCTTTCTTT. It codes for CASSSQNTEAFF.

The CDR3 region is CASSPGRVRNTIYF. The DNA for the CDR3 is TGTGCCAGCAGCCCCGGGAGGGTGAGGAACACCATATATTTT. The rearrangement joins TRBV5-6 to TRBJ1-3, with D unclear. Looked up from germline, CDR1 is SGHDT and CDR2 is YYEEEE. Trimming took off 4 bases at V and 7 bases at J, with 15 bases between the two ends. The CDR3 has 14 amino acids.

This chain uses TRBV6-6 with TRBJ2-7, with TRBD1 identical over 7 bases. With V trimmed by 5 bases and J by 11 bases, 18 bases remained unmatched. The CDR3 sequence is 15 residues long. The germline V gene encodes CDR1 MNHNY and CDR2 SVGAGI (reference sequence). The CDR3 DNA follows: TGTGCCAGCAGTGCGGATCTGACAGGGCGCCCGGTGGAGTACTTC. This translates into CASSADLTGRPVEYF.

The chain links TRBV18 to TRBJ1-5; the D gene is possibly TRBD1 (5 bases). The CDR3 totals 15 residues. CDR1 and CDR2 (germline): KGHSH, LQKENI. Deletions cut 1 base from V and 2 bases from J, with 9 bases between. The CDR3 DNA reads TGTGCCAGCTCACCACTAGTAGGGGGCAATCAGCCCCAGCATTTT. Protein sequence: CASSPLVGGNQPQHF.

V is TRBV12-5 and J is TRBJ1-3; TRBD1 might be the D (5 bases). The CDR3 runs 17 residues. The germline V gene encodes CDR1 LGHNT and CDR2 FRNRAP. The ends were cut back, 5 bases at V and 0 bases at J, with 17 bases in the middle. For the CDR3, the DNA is TGTGCTAGTGGTATGGGACGCAGGCGCGTCTCTGGAAACACCATATATTTT. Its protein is CASGMGRRRVSGNTIYF.

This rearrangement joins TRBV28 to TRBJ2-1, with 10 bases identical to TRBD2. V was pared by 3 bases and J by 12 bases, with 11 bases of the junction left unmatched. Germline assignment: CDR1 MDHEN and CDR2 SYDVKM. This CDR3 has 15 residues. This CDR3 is CASSFGASGRVGQFF. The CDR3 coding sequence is TGTGCCAGCAGTTTTGGGGCTAGCGGGAGAGTGGGGCAGTTCTTC.

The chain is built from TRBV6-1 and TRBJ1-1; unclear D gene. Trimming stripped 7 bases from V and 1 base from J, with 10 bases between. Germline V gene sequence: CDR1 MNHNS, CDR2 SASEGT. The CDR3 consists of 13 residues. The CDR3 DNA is TGTGCCAGCACCTGGAGGGAGAACACTGAAGCTTTCTTT. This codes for CASTWRENTEAFF.

The CDR3 sequence is CASRQFDSGNTIYF. CDR3 nucleotides: TGTGCCAGCAGACAGTTCGACTCTGGAAACACCATATATTTT. The genes are TRBV6-6 and TRBJ1-3; D is unclear. CDR1 is MNHNY and CDR2 is SVGAGI in the germline V gene (reference sequence). The CDR3 is 14 residues long. V lost 6 bases and J 0 bases, leaving 9 bases between the germline ends.

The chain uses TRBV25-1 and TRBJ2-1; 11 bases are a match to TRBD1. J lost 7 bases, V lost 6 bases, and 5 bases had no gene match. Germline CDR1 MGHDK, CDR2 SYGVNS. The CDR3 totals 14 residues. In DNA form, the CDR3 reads TGTGCCAGCAGCCTAGGGACAGGGGGGAATGAGCAGTTCTTC. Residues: CASSLGTGGNEQFF.

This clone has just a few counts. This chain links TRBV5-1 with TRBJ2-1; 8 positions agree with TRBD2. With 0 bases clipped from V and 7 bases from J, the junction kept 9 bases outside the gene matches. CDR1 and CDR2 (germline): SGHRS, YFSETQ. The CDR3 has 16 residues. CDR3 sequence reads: CASSLGVREGRNEQFF. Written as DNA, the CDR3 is TGCGCCAGCAGCTTGGGGGTCCGGGAGGGCCGGAATGAGCAGTTCTTC.

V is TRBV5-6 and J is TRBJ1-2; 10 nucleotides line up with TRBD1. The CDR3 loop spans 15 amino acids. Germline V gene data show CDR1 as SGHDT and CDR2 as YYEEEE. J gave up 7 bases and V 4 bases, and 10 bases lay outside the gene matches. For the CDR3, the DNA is TGTGCCAGCAGCACTGACAGGGGGCGGTCCTCTGGCTACACCTTC. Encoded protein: CASSTDRGRSSGYTF.

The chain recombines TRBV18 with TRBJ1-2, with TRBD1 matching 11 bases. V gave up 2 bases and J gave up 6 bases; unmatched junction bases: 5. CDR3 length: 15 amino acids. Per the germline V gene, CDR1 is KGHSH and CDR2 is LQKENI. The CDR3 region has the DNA TGTGCCAGCTCACCAAACGGACAGGGGGCAAATGGCTACACCTTC. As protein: CASSPNGQGANGYTF.

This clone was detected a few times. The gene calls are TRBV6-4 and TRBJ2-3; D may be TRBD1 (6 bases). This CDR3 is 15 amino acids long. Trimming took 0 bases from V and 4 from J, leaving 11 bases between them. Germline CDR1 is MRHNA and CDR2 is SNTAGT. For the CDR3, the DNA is TGTGCCAGCAGTGACTCAGGAGAGGGGGCAGATACGCAGTATTTT. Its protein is CASSDSGEGADTQYF.

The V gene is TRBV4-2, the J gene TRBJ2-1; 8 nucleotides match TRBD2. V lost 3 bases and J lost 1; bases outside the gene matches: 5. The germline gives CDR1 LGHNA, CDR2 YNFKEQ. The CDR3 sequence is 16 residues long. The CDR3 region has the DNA TGTGCCAGCAGCCACCAAAGCGGGAGTTCCTACAATGAGCAGTTCTTC. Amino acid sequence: CASSHQSGSSYNEQFF.

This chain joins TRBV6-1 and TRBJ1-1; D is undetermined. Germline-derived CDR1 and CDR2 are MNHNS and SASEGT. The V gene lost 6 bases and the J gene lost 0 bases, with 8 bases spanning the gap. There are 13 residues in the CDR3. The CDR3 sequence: CASSQVMNTEAFF. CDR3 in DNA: TGTGCCAGCAGCCAAGTCATGAACACTGAAGCTTTCTTT.

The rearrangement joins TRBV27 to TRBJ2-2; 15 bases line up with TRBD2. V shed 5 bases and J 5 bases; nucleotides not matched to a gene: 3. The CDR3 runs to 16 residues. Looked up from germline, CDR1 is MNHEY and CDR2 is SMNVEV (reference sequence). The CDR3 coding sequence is TGTGCCAGCAGTCAAGGGACTAGCGGGGGGACCGGGGAGCTGTTTTTT. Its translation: CASSQGTSGGTGELFF.

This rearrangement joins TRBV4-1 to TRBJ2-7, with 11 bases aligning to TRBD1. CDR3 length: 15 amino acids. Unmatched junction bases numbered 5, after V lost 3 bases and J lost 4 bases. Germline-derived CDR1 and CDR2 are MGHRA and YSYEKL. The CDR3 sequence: CASSHTDRGLYEQYF. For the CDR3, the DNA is TGCGCCAGCAGCCACACGGACAGGGGGCTGTACGAGCAGTACTTC.

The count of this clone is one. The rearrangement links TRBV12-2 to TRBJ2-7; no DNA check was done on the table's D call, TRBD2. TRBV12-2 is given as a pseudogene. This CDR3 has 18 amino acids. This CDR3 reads CASRLAGNLGGLGYEQYF. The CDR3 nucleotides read TGTGCAAGTCGCTTAGCGGGTAACCTAGGTGGCTTGGGCTACGAGCAGTACTTC.

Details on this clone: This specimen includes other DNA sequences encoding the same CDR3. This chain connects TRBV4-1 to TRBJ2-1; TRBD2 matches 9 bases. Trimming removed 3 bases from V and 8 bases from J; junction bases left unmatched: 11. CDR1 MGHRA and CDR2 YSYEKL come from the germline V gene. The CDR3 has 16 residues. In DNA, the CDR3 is TGCGCCAGCAGCCATCCTAAGGGTAGCGGGAGCGATGAGCAGTTCTTC. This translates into CASSHPKGSGSDEQFF.

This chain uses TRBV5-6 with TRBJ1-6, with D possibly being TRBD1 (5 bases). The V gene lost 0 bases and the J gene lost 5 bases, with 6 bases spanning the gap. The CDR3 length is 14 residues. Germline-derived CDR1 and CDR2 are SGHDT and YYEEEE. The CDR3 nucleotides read TGTGCCAGCAGCTTGGAGGGGAATAATTCACCCCTCCACTTT. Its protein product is CASSLEGNNSPLHF.

The DNA of the CDR3 is TGTGCCAGCAGCTTGGCGGGACTTTCCGCGAACACCGGGGAGCTGTTTTTT. It is translated as CASSLAGLSANTGELFF. The rearrangement joins TRBV5-6 to TRBJ2-2; D may be TRBD2 (6 bases). Trimming took off 0 bases at V and 0 bases at J, with 12 bases between the two ends. CDR3 length: 17 residues. Germline loops: CDR1 SGHDT, CDR2 YYEEEE. Filled out from reference TRBV5-6 and TRBJ2-2, the complete variable domain reads DAGVTQSPTHLIKTRGQQVTLRCSPKSGHDTVSWYQQALGQGPQFIFQYYEEEERQRGNFPDRFSGHQFPNYSSELNVNALLLGDSALYLCASSLAGLSANTGELFFGEGSRLTVL.

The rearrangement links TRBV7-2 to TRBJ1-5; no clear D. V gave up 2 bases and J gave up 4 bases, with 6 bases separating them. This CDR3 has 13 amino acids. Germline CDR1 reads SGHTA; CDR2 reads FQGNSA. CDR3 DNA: TGTGCCAGCAGCTTACAGGCTAATCAGCCCCAGCATTTT. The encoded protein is CASSLQANQPQHF.

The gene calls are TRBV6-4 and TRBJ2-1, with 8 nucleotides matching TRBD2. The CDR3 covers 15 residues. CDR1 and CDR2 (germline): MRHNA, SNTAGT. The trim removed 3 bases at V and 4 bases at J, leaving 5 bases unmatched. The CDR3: CASSEVLAAYNEQFF. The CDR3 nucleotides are TGTGCCAGCAGTGAAGTACTAGCGGCTTACAATGAGCAGTTCTTC.

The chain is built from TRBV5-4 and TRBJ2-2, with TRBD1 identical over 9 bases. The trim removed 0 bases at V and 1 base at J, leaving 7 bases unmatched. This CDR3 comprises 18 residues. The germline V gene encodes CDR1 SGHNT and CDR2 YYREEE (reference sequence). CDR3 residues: CASSLDPRQGVNTGELFF. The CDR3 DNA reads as TGTGCCAGCAGCTTGGACCCTCGACAGGGGGTGAACACCGGGGAGCTGTTTTTT. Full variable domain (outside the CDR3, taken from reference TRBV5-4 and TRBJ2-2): ETGVTQSPTHLIKTRGQQVTLRCSSQSGHNTVSWYQQALGQGPQFIFQYYREEENGRGNFPPRFSGLQFPNYSSELNVNALELDDSALYLCASSLDPRQGVNTGELFFGEGSRLTVL.

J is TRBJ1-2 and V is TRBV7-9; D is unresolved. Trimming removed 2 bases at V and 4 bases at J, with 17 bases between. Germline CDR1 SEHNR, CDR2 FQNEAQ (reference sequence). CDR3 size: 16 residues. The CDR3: CASSLIPRSGLYGYTF. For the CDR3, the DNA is TGTGCCAGCAGCTTAATCCCTAGGTCCGGGCTCTATGGCTACACCTTC. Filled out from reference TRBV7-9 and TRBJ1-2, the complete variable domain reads DTGVSQNPRHKITKRGQNVTFRCDPISEHNRLYWYRQTLGQGPEFLTYFQNEAQLEKSRLLSDRFSAERPKGSFSTLEIQRTEQGDSAMYLCASSLIPRSGLYGYTFGSGTRLTVV.